These 24 T cell receptor beta chains originate from one sample sequenced in a study of CD8 T cells in Susac syndrome (dated by TCRdb to about 2019). The library was built by means of the immunoSEQ multiplex PCR assay. RNA was extracted using the RNeasy kit, and roughly 0.45 to 1 microgram was reverse transcribed with random hexamers. In-frame beta chains were kept once TCRdb had trimmed the public reads at Q25 with fastp and called clones with MiXCR. Each entry merges the rows of one CDR3 protein and shows their most common DNA and genes. This sample gives some 190,000 distinct CDR3 sequences in total; approximately 96% of them show up just once. Together, the top ten hold approximately 0.09% of the sample. Material for sequencing was CD4+ T cells from PBMCs. The receptors come from a human donor with multiple sclerosis.

V usage is TRBV9 and J usage is TRBJ2-7; TRBD2 matches 9 bases. This CDR3 region has 16 residues. CDR1 and CDR2 from the germline V gene are SGDLS and YYNGEE. The junction had 12 bases not matched to a gene; V was cut back by 3 bases and J by 5 bases. The CDR3 coding sequence is TGTGCCAGCAGCGCTAGTATCGGCGGGGGGGCCAACGAGCAGTACTTC. This codes for CASSASIGGGANEQYF. Looking up the rest from reference TRBV9 and TRBJ2-7 gives the full variable domain: DSGVTQTPKHLITATGQRVTLRCSPRSGDLSVYWYQQSLDQGLQFLIQYYNGEERAKGNILERFSAQQFPDLHSELNLSSLELGDSALYFCASSASIGGGANEQYFGPGTRLTVT.

The chain combines TRBV30 with TRBJ2-1; 10 nucleotides agree with TRBD2. There are 15 residues in the CDR3. Germline CDR1 GTSNPN, CDR2 SVGIG (reference sequence). J lost 2 bases, V lost 0 bases, and 1 base had no gene match. The CDR3 here is CAWSVSGGPYNEQFF. The CDR3 DNA reads as TGTGCCTGGAGTGTTAGCGGGGGGCCCTACAATGAGCAGTTCTTC.

This clonotype was found a few times. The rearrangement links TRBV5-4 to TRBJ2-7; D is unclear. Germline CDR1 SGHNT, CDR2 YYREEE (reference sequence). The V and J ends lost 5 bases and 4 bases respectively, with 7 bases between them. The length of the CDR3 is 11 residues. CDR3 amino acids: CASSSAYEQYF. In DNA form, the CDR3 reads TGTGCCAGCAGTTCCGCTTACGAGCAGTACTTC.

V is TRBV15 and J is TRBJ1-6, with unresolved D. The germline gives CDR1 LNHNV, CDR2 YYDKDF (reference sequence). The germline V and J ends were trimmed by 1 base and 10 bases, with 8 bases remaining between them. The CDR3 consists of 13 residues. The CDR3 coding sequence is TGTGCCACCAGCAGAGGGGAGTCCTCACCCCTCCACTTT. Protein: CATSRGESSPLHF.

This chain connects TRBV12-3 or TRBV12-4 to TRBJ2-1, with 9 bases fitting TRBD2. The V and J ends lost 11 bases and 4 bases, in that order; junction bases with no gene match: 9. This CDR3 spans 14 amino acids. The CDR3 loop is CAVRKLAGYNEQFF. In nucleotides, the CDR3 is TGTGCCGTGAGGAAGCTAGCGGGGTACAATGAGCAGTTCTTC.

The V gene is TRBV20-1, the J gene TRBJ2-4; no firm D call. The V end lost 0 bases, the J end lost 0 bases, and 9 bases lay between the germline ends. Germline CDR1 reads DFQATT; CDR2 reads SNEGSKA (reference sequence). The CDR3 contains 15 residues. The CDR3 nucleotides are TGCAGTGCTAGAGATTCCCTTATAGCCAAAAACATTCAGTACTTC. Residues: CSARDSLIAKNIQYF.

The chain employs TRBV5-1 and TRBJ2-7; 8 bases line up with TRBD1. Per the germline V gene, CDR1 is SGHRS and CDR2 is YFSETQ. The CDR3 loop spans 15 amino acids. V shed 2 bases, J shed 6 bases, and the junction held 10 bases outside the gene matches. CDR3 bases: TGCGCCAGCAGCTTATTCGGACAGGGAGGTCGCGAGCAGTACTTC. Amino acid sequence: CASSLFGQGGREQYF.

The gene calls are TRBV3-1 and TRBJ2-5; TRBD2 matches 10 bases. The germline gives CDR1 LGHDT, CDR2 YNNKEL (reference sequence). Losses at the gene ends were 5 bases for V and 0 bases for J; bases not matched to a gene: 3. This CDR3 contains 15 residues. CDR3 sequence (DNA): TGTGCCAGCAGCAGGACTAGCGGCTACCAAGAGACCCAGTACTTC. Protein sequence: CASSRTSGYQETQYF.

The V gene is TRBV27, the J gene TRBJ2-5; TRBD2 agrees at 9 bases. This CDR3 region has 16 residues. J lost 6 bases, V lost 2 bases, and 10 bases had no gene match. Germline V CDR1 and CDR2: MNHEY, SMNVEV (reference sequence). CDR3 amino acids: CASSLGAPSGEKTQYF. As DNA, the CDR3 is TGTGCCAGCAGTTTAGGAGCCCCTAGCGGGGAAAAGACCCAGTACTTC.

As for this clonotype: Germline and junction disagree at one end, which may indicate a read error. The chain links TRBV6-2 or TRBV6-3 to TRBJ1-2; D perhaps matches TRBD1 (5 bases). CDR1 is MNHEY, CDR2 SVGEGT, per germline. This CDR3 region has 13 residues. The CDR3 nucleotides are TGTGCCAGCAGTAACTCAGGGTACTATGGCTACACCTTC. This sequence encodes CASSNSGYYGYTF.

This clonotype has a single count. The chain is built from TRBV15 and TRBJ1-2; D uncertain. V lost 7 bases and J lost 1, with 13 bases in between. CDR1 is LNHNV, CDR2 YYDKDF, per germline (reference sequence). This CDR3 has 14 amino acids. The CDR3 nucleotides read TGTGCCACCACCAGCACGCGGCTTAACTATGGCTACACCTTC. Its translation: CATTSTRLNYGYTF.

The CDR3: CSARGTFYYGYTF. CDR3 bases: TGCAGTGCTAGAGGCACGTTCTACTATGGCTACACCTTC. V is TRBV20-1 and J is TRBJ1-2; D uncertain. The CDR3 has 13 residues. The V gene's germline CDR1 is DFQATT and CDR2 SNEGSKA (reference sequence). Trimming removed 1 base at V and 3 bases at J, with 9 bases between.

V is TRBV2 and J is TRBJ1-3, with 7 bases fitting TRBD1. The length of the CDR3 is 14 residues. In germline, CDR1 is SNHLY, CDR2 FYNNEI. Germline trimming cut 2 bases from V and 2 bases from J; bases unmatched to any gene: 0. The CDR3 coding sequence is TGTGCCAGCAGTGAACAGGGGGCTGGAAACACCATATATTTT. This translates into CASSEQGAGNTIYF.

The chain joins TRBV9 to TRBJ1-1, with unresolved D. The V and J ends lost 0 bases and 0 bases respectively, with 9 bases between them. Germline assignment: CDR1 SGDLS and CDR2 YYNGEE. This CDR3 has 15 residues. The CDR3 protein is CASSVGKLMNTEAFF. The CDR3 nucleotides are TGTGCCAGCAGCGTAGGTAAGCTCATGAACACTGAAGCTTTCTTT.

V and J are TRBV9 and TRBJ1-1; D gene ambiguous. V dropped 3 bases and J dropped 10 bases, with 16 bases sitting between them. This CDR3 is built from 13 residues. CDR1 and CDR2 from the germline V gene are SGDLS and YYNGEE. The CDR3 sequence is CASSAGFEQVAFF. As DNA, the CDR3 is TGTGCCAGCAGCGCGGGGTTTGAGCAGGTAGCTTTCTTT.

The chain combines TRBV20-1 with TRBJ1-2; 9 bases fit TRBD1. CDR1 and CDR2 from the germline V gene are DFQATT and SNEGSKA (reference sequence). The CDR3 totals 13 residues. Germline trimming cut 4 bases from V and 8 bases from J; bases unmatched to any gene: 8. CDR3 nucleotides: TGCAGTGCTATGTCCCGGGACAGGGTCGGCTACACCTTC. Protein product: CSAMSRDRVGYTF.

The chain uses TRBV20-1 and TRBJ2-5; 9 bases match TRBD1. The CDR3 runs to 15 residues. Germline CDR1 reads DFQATT; CDR2 reads SNEGSKA (reference sequence). V was clipped by 6 bases and J by 4 bases; unmatched bases: 12. The CDR3 nucleotides read TGCAGTGCCTTAGGGCGGGGACAGGGTCGAGAGACCCAGTACTTC. Its protein product is CSALGRGQGRETQYF.

The chain joins TRBV7-3 to TRBJ2-3; D gene ambiguous. The CDR3 sequence is 13 residues long. Trimming removed 1 base from V and 4 bases from J, with 6 bases in between. In germline, CDR1 is SGHTA, CDR2 FQGTGA. CDR3 loop: CASSLRNADTQYF. The DNA for the CDR3 is TGTGCCAGCAGCTTAAGGAATGCAGATACGCAGTATTTT.

The chain is built from TRBV20-1 and TRBJ1-3; D unresolved. Trimming stripped 0 bases from V and 0 bases from J, with 6 bases between. The CDR3 covers 14 residues. Germline V gene sequence: CDR1 DFQATT, CDR2 SNEGSKA (reference sequence). In nucleotides, the CDR3 is TGCAGTGCTAGAGACAGGAACTCTGGAAACACCATATATTTT. Its translation: CSARDRNSGNTIYF.

CDR3 protein: CASSDPHWGSPLHF. CDR3 DNA: TGTGCCAGCAGTGACCCACACTGGGGTTCACCCCTCCACTTT. The V call is TRBV25-1, the J call TRBJ1-6, with D unclear. The V gene's germline CDR1 is MGHDK and CDR2 SYGVNS. Trimming removed 3 bases from V and 9 bases from J, with 12 bases in between. The CDR3 loop spans 14 amino acids.

This clonotype was counted once. The chain carries TRBV30 and TRBJ1-2; no firm D call. Germline V gives CDR1 GTSNPN, CDR2 SVGIG (reference sequence). V was cut by 1 base and J by 5 bases, with 14 bases left in between. The CDR3 is 14 residues long. CDR3 amino acids: CAWSAPTESYGYTF. DNA for the CDR3: TGTGCCTGGAGTGCACCGACGGAGTCTTATGGCTACACCTTC.

V usage is TRBV30 and J usage is TRBJ1-5; 7 bases are shared with TRBD1. CDR1 is GTSNPN and CDR2 is SVGIG in the germline V gene (reference sequence). V shed 0 bases and J 3 bases; nucleotides not matched to a gene: 8. The CDR3 consists of 16 residues. The CDR3 sequence is CAWSVPRGIYNQPQHF. For the CDR3, the DNA is TGTGCCTGGAGTGTCCCCAGGGGGATTTACAATCAGCCCCAGCATTTT.

This clonotype appeared once. The rearrangement links TRBV15 to TRBJ2-3, with 10 positions matching TRBD1. Germline V gene data show CDR1 as LNHNV and CDR2 as YYDKDF (reference sequence). V lost 0 bases and J lost 3; bases outside the gene matches: 9. There are 18 residues in the CDR3. The CDR3 nucleotides read TGTGCCACCAGCAGAGAATCGCTCCGGGACAGGGGAACAGATACGCAGTATTTT. Its protein product is CATSRESLRDRGTDTQYF.

This clonotype was observed once. The V and J genes are TRBV7-2 and TRBJ2-7, with 8 bases aligning to TRBD1. The CDR3 has 15 residues. The V gene end was trimmed by 6 bases and the J gene end by 5 bases; junction bases not matched to a gene: 12. Germline CDR1 and CDR2: SGHTA and FQGNSA. The CDR3 nucleotides read TGTGCCAGCAGTCCACGGGCAGGGGGCAACCACGAGCAGTACTTC. Residues: CASSPRAGGNHEQYF.